This T cell receptor (beta chain) was identified during a study of cytomegalovirus exposure and HLA in healthy donors. Broader study findings: Both high specificity and high sensitivity reportedly marked the classifier's diagnosis of cytomegalovirus status. Later analysis showed most CMV-associated TCR beta chains appearing HLA-restricted. A later analysis, which compared TCR beta chains of equal frequency, found the HLA-associated ones more clonally expanded.

CDR1 is SEHNR and CDR2 is FQNEAQ in the germline V gene (reference sequence). The CDR3 has 13 amino acids. V was trimmed by 1 base and J by 8 bases, leaving 9 bases between them. In the PCR, 60 Vbeta and 13 Jbeta primers were used. Some clones are missing from TCRdb's copy, which holds only in-frame ones; the method was immunoSEQ multiplex PCR. This repertoire includes some 150,000 clones. To note about this clone: Its antigen is not known.

The sequence came from a woman aged 18 to 35 in good health and CMV-seropositive. The chain employs TRBV7-9 and TRBJ2-1; D not resolved. Sequenced material: PBMCs. In DNA, the CDR3 is TGTGCCAGCAGCTTAGGGGTAGCTGATGAGCAGTTCTTC. This sequence encodes CASSLGVADEQFF.